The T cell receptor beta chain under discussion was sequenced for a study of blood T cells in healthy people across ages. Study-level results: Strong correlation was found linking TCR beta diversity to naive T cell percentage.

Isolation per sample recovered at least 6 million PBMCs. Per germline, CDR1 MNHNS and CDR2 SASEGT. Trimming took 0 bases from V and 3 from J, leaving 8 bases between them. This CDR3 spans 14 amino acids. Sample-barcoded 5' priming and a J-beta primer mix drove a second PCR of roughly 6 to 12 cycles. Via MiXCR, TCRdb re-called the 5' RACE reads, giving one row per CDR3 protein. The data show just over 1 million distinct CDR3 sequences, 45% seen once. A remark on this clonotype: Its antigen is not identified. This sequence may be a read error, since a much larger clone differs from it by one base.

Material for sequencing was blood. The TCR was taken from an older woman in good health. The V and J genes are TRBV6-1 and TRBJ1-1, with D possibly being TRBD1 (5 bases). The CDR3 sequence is CASSEAPTDTEAFF. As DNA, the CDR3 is TGTGCCAGCAGTGAAGCCCCGACAGACACTGAAGCTTTCTTT.